This T cell receptor beta chain is drawn from a study of human T cells and chemical hapten exposure. As for the study in general: Small discrepancies in pooled library volume mainly accounted for the varying TCR yields per sample.

TCRdb re-called the RACE reads through MiXCR, storing one row per CDR3 protein. The table lists tens of thousands of distinct CDR3 sequences, over 9.5% of them singletons, with less than 2.5% in the top ten. As to time point: patch test 1, 2 weeks after DPC sensitization. The treatment denotes: therapeutic diphenylcyclopropenone sensitization with weekly scalp DPC. This clonotype was seen only a few times. Its target is unknown. The CDR3 is made up of 17 amino acids. Trimming removed 2 bases from V and 1 base from J; junction bases left unmatched: 7. The germline V gene has CDR1 KGHSH and CDR2 LQKENI. Study results and limitations: Healthy people's immune response may differ from that of the donors, who had alopecia. DPC sensitization left the count of TCRs above 1 in 1000 unchanged. Compared with pre-sensitization or healthy control sets, expanded TCRs clustered more.

The source was whole blood, collected in connection with sensitization to the hapten diphenylcyclopropenone (DPC). The sequence was obtained from a man aged 40-49 years with alopecia areata. Some clones in this sample may be carry-over from other donors' samples. The J gene is TRBJ2-1, the V gene TRBV18, with 8 nucleotides matching TRBD2. For the CDR3, the DNA is TGTGCCAGCTCACCAAGTCTCGCGGGAGGTTCCTACAATGAGCAGTTCTTC. Amino acid sequence: CASSPSLAGGSYNEQFF.